This entry concerns a single T cell receptor (beta chain). Original methodology: Using reference gene primer amplification, nucleated cell counts were estimated. Clones were read by immunoSEQ multiplex PCR, and TCRdb kept only the in-frame ones, dropping some. V and J calls and clone size are as listed in that table; D and trimming were resolved from the DNA. The data show fewer than 110,000 clones, around nine tenths seen once. The data belong to a study of blood T cell repertoires in COVID-19. Background on the study: Samples taken during acute and convalescent COVID-19 were collected in the United States, Italy and Spain. T cells, B-cell-depleted T cells, or PBMCs supplied cDNA or gDNA.

This CDR3 is built from 15 residues. After removal of 5 bases from V and 7 bases from J, the junction contained 8 bases not matched to a gene. Germline CDR1 SGHVS, CDR2 FNYEAQ. The chain carries TRBV7-6 and TRBJ1-6; 7 positions agree with TRBD1. This TCR came from a human donor in a cohort sampled during active COVID-19. Input material: peripheral blood. The CDR3 DNA follows: TGTGCCAGCAGCCCTAACAGGGGCGACAATTCACCCCTCCACTTT. Protein: CASSPNRGDNSPLHF.